The 2 T cell receptor beta chains listed next were all sequenced from one sample in a study of T-cell memory formation after mild COVID-19. One entry per CDR3 protein, called by TCRdb with MiXCR from the 5' RACE reads. The table records about 400,000 distinct CDR3 sequences, more than 20% of them present only once. Sequenced input: PBMCs or a T cell subset sorted from them (not recorded which). Every receptor here comes from an adult woman who had mild COVID-19 (a few samples of this study predate the infection). Cell type and time point are not known.

The chain links TRBV7-2 to TRBJ2-1; D is possibly TRBD2 (6 bases). The CDR3 runs to 14 residues. The V end lost 1 base, the J end lost 7 bases, and 11 bases lay between the germline ends. The germline CDR1 and CDR2 sequences are SGHTA and FQGNSA. CDR3 in DNA: TGTGCCAGCAGCTTAGAACGGGCGGGGAATGAGCAGTTCTTC. Amino acids: CASSLERAGNEQFF.

This clonotype appeared a few times. This sequence joins TRBV10-3 and TRBJ2-7; the match to TRBD2 covers 16 bases. The J segment lost 4 bases and the V segment lost 5 bases, leaving 8 bases of the junction unmatched. Germline V gives CDR1 ENHRY, CDR2 SYGVKD. This CDR3 is 17 amino acids long. The CDR3 coding sequence is TGTGCCATCAGTCCCGGGACTAGCGGGAGGGCCTGGTACGAGCAGTACTTC. It translates to CAISPGTSGRAWYEQYF.